The 31 T cell receptor beta chains below come from one sample, sequenced in a study of CD8 T cells in ankylosing spondylitis (TCRdb year 2017). These receptors' targets are unknown. General findings and caveats noted by the study authors: Blood from ankylosing spondylitis patients appeared to be characterized by a TCR beta motif composed of several highly homologous amino acid variants.

The method behind the library was 5' RACE. Instrument on record: Illumina HiSeq 2500. Using fastp at Q25 and MiXCR, TCRdb reprocessed the public reads and kept productive beta chains. Duplicate CDR3 protein sequences are folded into a single record with the most common DNA and genes. The sample table shows about 540,000 distinct CDR3 sequences, and over 9.5% are seen once. In total, the top ten clones hold under 7.5% of the sample. The sequencing input was blood, either unsorted or a sorted T cell fraction (not recorded which). Receptors originate from a male donor with ankylosing spondylitis.

This clonotype has ten or more counts. This chain joins TRBV20-1 and TRBJ1-6; a possible D gene is TRBD1 (6 bases). From germline, CDR1 is DFQATT and CDR2 SNEGSKA (reference sequence). V lost 5 bases to trimming and J lost 8 bases, with 13 bases between them. The CDR3 has 13 amino acids. In nucleotides, the CDR3 is TGCAGTGCTCCACAGGGTTTGCATTCACCCCTCCACTTT. Translated, it gives CSAPQGLHSPLHF.

This CDR3 is CSARFLVANEQFF. The CDR3 bases are TGCAGTGCTAGATTTCTAGTGGCGAATGAGCAGTTCTTC. The chain joins TRBV20-1 to TRBJ2-1, with no clear D. The germline gives CDR1 DFQATT, CDR2 SNEGSKA (reference sequence). Trimming left V 2 bases short and J 7 bases short, with 12 bases between. CDR3 length equals 13 residues.

This clonotype has only a few counts. The chain joins TRBV21-1 to TRBJ1-5; no DNA check was done on the table's D call, TRBD1. TRBV21-1 is recorded as a pseudogene. The CDR3 length is 15 residues. As DNA, the CDR3 is TGTGCCAGCAGCAAAGGTTTACAGGGCTTGTGGCCCCAGCATTTT. It encodes CASSKGLQGLWPQHF.

The rearrangement uses TRBV7-2 and TRBJ1-1; D is undetermined. Germline V lookup: CDR1 SGHTA, CDR2 FQGNSA. The CDR3 consists of 16 residues. Trimming took 6 bases from V and 0 from J, leaving 17 bases between them. In DNA form, the CDR3 reads TGTGCCAGCAGGGCCGGCTCGGGCGGCCTGAACACTGAAGCTTTCTTT. This encodes CASRAGSGGLNTEAFF.

CDR3 sequence (DNA): TGTGCCAGCAGCCCGAATGGTCGGCAGGGAGGCAATCAGCCCCAGCATTTT. Its translation: CASSPNGRQGGNQPQHF. The V and J genes are TRBV3-1 and TRBJ1-5, with D possibly being TRBD1 (5 bases). V lost 4 bases and J 2 bases, leaving 18 bases between the germline ends. The CDR3 is 17 residues long. Germline CDR1 is LGHDT and CDR2 is YNNKEL (reference sequence).

This clonotype was observed a few times. The V gene is TRBV20-1, the J gene TRBJ1-1; unclear D gene. CDR1 and CDR2 (germline): DFQATT, SNEGSKA (reference sequence). This CDR3 comprises 15 residues. V was pared by 3 bases and J by 0 bases, with 14 bases between. In DNA form, the CDR3 reads TGCAGTGCTAGTCACTTCGGACGCATGAACACTGAAGCTTTCTTT. Its protein is CSASHFGRMNTEAFF.

The chain employs TRBV7-2 and TRBJ2-1; 8 nucleotides line up with TRBD1. The CDR3 is 17 residues long. CDR1 SGHTA and CDR2 FQGNSA come from the germline V gene. The trim removed 5 bases at V and 1 base at J, leaving 10 bases unmatched. The CDR3 nucleotides read TGTGCCAGCAGCCTCTACAGGGGGAGTAGGTCCTACAATGAGCAGTTCTTC. Translating it yields CASSLYRGSRSYNEQFF.

This clonotype was seen only a few times. CDR3 in DNA: TGTGCCAGCAGCGGATGGACAGGGGATTCACCCCTCCACTTT. Translated: CASSGWTGDSPLHF. The gene calls are TRBV5-4 and TRBJ1-6; 9 nucleotides line up with TRBD1. CDR3 size: 14 residues. Losses at the gene ends were 4 bases for V and 8 bases for J; bases not matched to a gene: 4. The germline CDR1 and CDR2 sequences are SGHNT and YYREEE (reference sequence).

This rearrangement joins TRBV11-3 to TRBJ2-5; D possibly matches TRBD1 or TRBD2 (5 bases each). V shed 4 bases and J shed 5 bases, with 17 bases lying between them. The CDR3 totals 15 residues. Germline lookup yields CDR1 SGHNT and CDR2 YENEEA. CDR3 nucleotide sequence: TGTGCCAGCAGCTCGGGACGGACGTCCGGGGAGACCCAGTACTTC. Its translation is CASSSGRTSGETQYF.

This clonotype was observed a few times. V gene TRBV29-1 combines with J gene TRBJ2-7; TRBD1 aligns across 8 bases. Germline loops: CDR1 SQVTM, CDR2 ANQGSEA. This CDR3 has 11 residues. V lost 4 bases, J lost 5 bases, and 1 base stayed unmatched. The CDR3 DNA sequence: TGCAGCGTTGGGACAGGGCACGAGCAGTACTTC. As protein: CSVGTGHEQYF.

In this sample, this clonotype turned up a few times. The V gene is TRBV5-5, the J gene TRBJ1-2, with D perhaps TRBD1 (6 bases). The CDR3 length is 11 residues. Trimming removed 8 bases from V and 8 bases from J, with 13 bases in between. CDR1 SGHKS and CDR2 YYEKEE come from the germline V gene (reference sequence). For the CDR3, the DNA is TGTGCCAGTACAGGGCTGGAGGGCTACACCTTC. It translates to CASTGLEGYTF.

This clonotype was counted at least ten times. The chain recombines TRBV6-2 or TRBV6-3 with TRBJ2-2; D ambiguous. The V end lost 2 bases, the J end lost 0 bases, and 10 bases lay between the germline ends. The germline V gene has CDR1 MNHEY and CDR2 SVGEGT. The CDR3 runs 16 residues. The CDR3 loop reads CASSYGVGANTGELFF. CDR3 bases: TGTGCCAGCAGTTACGGTGTTGGCGCGAACACCGGGGAGCTGTTTTTT.

The rearrangement uses TRBV4-2 and TRBJ2-3; 7 bases map to TRBD2. CDR1 is LGHNA and CDR2 is YNFKEQ in the germline V gene. This CDR3 comprises 20 residues. Germline trimming cut 2 bases from V and 4 bases from J; bases unmatched to any gene: 21. As DNA, the CDR3 is TGTGCCAGCAGCCAAACCCTAGCTAGCGCGGGTCGCCGGGGGGCAGATACGCAGTATTTT. Protein product: CASSQTLASAGRRGADTQYF.

This clonotype was seen at least ten times. The chain links TRBV24-1 to TRBJ2-1; TRBD2 matches at 12 bases. CDR3 length equals 16 residues. The V and J ends lost 4 bases and 4 bases, in that order; junction bases with no gene match: 4. Germline values: CDR1 KGHDR, CDR2 SFDVKD. CDR3 coding DNA: TGTGCCACCAGTGACCCCGGGACTAGCGGGTACAATGAGCAGTTCTTC. Its protein is CATSDPGTSGYNEQFF.

This clonotype has just a few counts. V gene TRBV3-1 combines with J gene TRBJ2-2; D might be TRBD1 (5 bases). V was shortened by 8 bases and J by 2 bases, with 12 bases between the two germline ends. This CDR3 has 14 amino acids. Germline CDR1 reads LGHDT; CDR2 reads YNNKEL (reference sequence). The CDR3 DNA reads TGTGCCAGCCAGGGCTACCTAAACACCGGGGAGCTGTTTTTT. The encoded protein is CASQGYLNTGELFF.

This clonotype was picked up a small number of times. The chain recombines TRBV10-3 with TRBJ1-1; 8 bases are a match to TRBD1. Germline values: CDR1 ENHRY, CDR2 SYGVKD. V was clipped by 5 bases and J by 5 bases; unmatched bases: 4. The CDR3 runs to 13 residues. The CDR3 DNA reads TGTGCCATCAGTACAGGGGGGGGTACTGAAGCTTTCTTT. The encoded protein is CAISTGGGTEAFF.

This rearrangement joins TRBV20-1 to TRBJ1-4; D gene uncertain. In germline, CDR1 is DFQATT, CDR2 SNEGSKA (reference sequence). CDR3 length equals 11 residues. With 7 bases removed from V and 4 bases from J, the gap between germline ends came to 7 bases. The chain's CDR3 is CSVESNEKLFF. DNA of the CDR3: TGCAGTGTAGAGAGTAATGAAAAACTGTTTTTT.

This clonotype was counted a few times. This chain connects TRBV6-1 to TRBJ1-2, with TRBD1 as a possible D gene (6 bases). Germline V CDR1 and CDR2: MNHNS, SASEGT. The V gene lost 1 base and the J gene lost 0 bases, with 12 bases spanning the gap. The CDR3 has 16 residues. CDR3 nucleotide sequence: TGTGCCAGCAGTGAAGGCCCGGGACACGCTAACTATGGCTACACCTTC. Translating gives CASSEGPGHANYGYTF.

This clonotype was counted a few times. The chain couples TRBV12-3 or TRBV12-4 to TRBJ1-5; a weak D match, TRBD1 (5 bases). The length of the CDR3 is 14 residues. Trimming cost V 2 bases and J 7 bases, with 12 bases left between them. The CDR3 sequence is CASSLRQGSQPQHF. CDR3 coding DNA: TGTGCCAGCAGTTTACGGCAGGGCAGCCAGCCCCAGCATTTT.

This clonotype was counted a few times. The CDR3 DNA is TGCGCCAGCAACAGGGGACAAACGTCCTACAATGAGCAGTTCTTC. Translated, it gives CASNRGQTSYNEQFF. This chain joins TRBV5-1 and TRBJ2-1; 7 nucleotides line up with TRBD1. Germline CDR1 is SGHRS and CDR2 is YFSETQ. The CDR3 loop spans 15 amino acids. Trimming cost V 6 bases and J 1 base; bases outside gene matches: 7.

This clonotype was observed a handful of times. V usage is TRBV5-1 and J usage is TRBJ1-1; no definite D call. V gave up 1 base and J gave up 4 bases, with 17 bases separating them. The length of the CDR3 is 16 residues. Germline values: CDR1 SGHRS, CDR2 YFSETQ. CDR3 sequence reads: CASSLFTPGISTEAFF. The CDR3 region has the DNA TGCGCCAGCAGCTTGTTTACCCCGGGGATCAGCACTGAAGCTTTCTTT. The full variable domain, completed using reference TRBV5-1 and TRBJ1-1, is KAGVTQTPRYLIKTRGQQVTLSCSPISGHRSVSWYQQTPGQGLQFLFEYFSETQRNKGNFPGRFSGRQFSNSRSEMNVSTLELGDSALYLCASSLFTPGISTEAFFGQGTRLTVV.

This clonotype was seen repeatedly, ten times or more. The chain recombines TRBV24-1 with TRBJ1-1, with a weak D call TRBD1 (5 bases). Germline V CDR1 and CDR2: KGHDR, SFDVKD. This CDR3 is 13 amino acids long. Between the trimmed V and J ends, which lost 5 bases and 3 bases, there was a span of 9 bases. CDR3: CATSGGTYTEAFF. For the CDR3, the DNA is TGTGCCACCAGTGGCGGGACCTACACTGAAGCTTTCTTT.

This clonotype was seen at least ten times. The gene calls are TRBV20-1 and TRBJ2-1; D is possibly TRBD2 (6 bases). Per the germline V gene, CDR1 is DFQATT and CDR2 is SNEGSKA (reference sequence). This CDR3 is built from 14 residues. Trimming removed 6 bases from V and 3 bases from J, with 15 bases in between. CDR3 nucleotides: TGCAGTGCCCCACGGGAGTACGACTACAATGAGCAGTTCTTC. As protein: CSAPREYDYNEQFF.

The rearrangement joins TRBV4-2 to TRBJ1-4; TRBD1 is a possible D gene (5 bases). The V and J ends lost 2 bases and 8 bases respectively, with 21 bases between them. This CDR3 has 17 amino acids. The germline gives CDR1 LGHNA, CDR2 YNFKEQ. This CDR3 is CASSQPGLVKIEEKLFF. In DNA form, the CDR3 reads TGTGCCAGCAGCCAACCGGGGCTCGTCAAAATAGAAGAAAAACTGTTTTTT.

The chain combines TRBV6-1 with TRBJ2-2, with TRBD2 as a possible D gene (5 bases). Germline V CDR1 and CDR2: MNHNS, SASEGT. V lost 1 base and J lost 1, with 16 bases in between. This CDR3 spans 18 amino acids. CDR3 region: CASSEVRRSGENTGELFF. The CDR3 DNA follows: TGTGCCAGCAGTGAAGTGAGACGGAGCGGAGAGAACACCGGGGAGCTGTTTTTT.

This clonotype was counted a few times. J is TRBJ1-5 and V is TRBV12-3 or TRBV12-4; the match to TRBD1 covers 7 bases. The CDR3 contains 13 residues. V shed 5 bases, J shed 4 bases, and the junction held 2 bases outside the gene matches. This chain's CDR3 is CASSVTGNQPQHF. The CDR3 region has the DNA TGTGCCAGCAGTGTGACAGGGAATCAGCCCCAGCATTTT.

This clonotype was detected a few times. V usage is TRBV10-3 and J usage is TRBJ2-1; TRBD2 matches at 7 bases. This CDR3 comprises 15 residues. J was trimmed by 6 bases and V by 4 bases; bases with no gene match: 9. Germline CDR1 ENHRY, CDR2 SYGVKD. The CDR3 nucleotides are TGTGCCATCAGTGGCCGGGCGGGAGCGCGCAATGAGCAGTTCTTC. Translated, it gives CAISGRAGARNEQFF.

In its sample, this clonotype was seen a few times. This chain uses TRBV15 with TRBJ2-5, with D possibly being TRBD1 (5 bases). The ends were cut back, 7 bases at V and 1 base at J, with 10 bases in the middle. The CDR3 loop spans 13 amino acids. Germline V gives CDR1 LNHNV, CDR2 YYDKDF (reference sequence). The CDR3 DNA sequence: TGTGCCACCACCAAGGGGTTCCAAGAGACCCAGTACTTC. It translates to CATTKGFQETQYF. The variable domain in full, completed from reference TRBV15 and TRBJ2-5, reads DAMVIQNPRYQVTQFGKPVTLSCSQTLNHNVMYWYQQKSSQAPKLLFHYYDKDFNNEADTPDNFQSRRPNTSFCFLDIRSPGLGDTAMYLCATTKGFQETQYFGPGTRLLVL.

This chain uses TRBV3-1 with TRBJ1-6, with a possible D match to TRBD1 (6 bases). This CDR3 is built from 16 residues. Per germline, CDR1 LGHDT and CDR2 YNNKEL (reference sequence). Deletions cut 3 bases from V and 5 bases from J, with 14 bases between. The CDR3 loop is CASSQDTGINNSPLHF. The CDR3 DNA reads TGTGCCAGCAGCCAGGATACAGGGATTAATAATTCACCCCTCCACTTT. Looking up the rest from reference TRBV3-1 and TRBJ1-6 gives the full variable domain: DTAVSQTPKYLVTQMGNDKSIKCEQNLGHDTMYWYKQDSKKFLKIMFSYNNKELIINETVPNRFSPKSPDKAHLNLHINSLELGDSAVYFCASSQDTGINNSPLHFGNGTRLTVT.

At least ten counts were recorded for this clonotype. The rearrangement uses TRBV5-1 and TRBJ1-1; D gene ambiguous. The V end lost 5 bases, the J end lost 2 bases, and 13 bases lay between the germline ends. Germline-derived CDR1 and CDR2 are SGHRS and YFSETQ. The CDR3 totals 14 residues. The CDR3 coding sequence is TGCGCCAGCAGATTTGCTTCAAGCAACACTGAAGCTTTCTTT. Translating it yields CASRFASSNTEAFF.

This chain uses TRBV30 with TRBJ1-1; 7 nucleotides align to TRBD1. Germline assignment: CDR1 GTSNPN and CDR2 SVGIG (reference sequence). The CDR3 runs 13 residues. V lost 1 base to trimming and J lost 1 base; unmatched junction nucleotides: 0. The CDR3 coding sequence is TGTGCCTGGAGTGGACAGGGGAACACTGAAGCTTTCTTT. Encoded protein: CAWSGQGNTEAFF.